The clone carrying this TCR beta chain was counted a single time. Its antigen is still unknown. TCRdb's copy holds only in-frame clones and misses some; the assay was immunoSEQ multiplex PCR. The sample consists of just under 250,000 clones, 88% of them appearing once. This specimen belongs to a study of Ad26.COV2.S vaccination and SARS-CoV-2 variants. Study-wide results and caveats: Recipients given vaccine exceeded placebo recipients in spike-specific TCR breadth.

The treatment: around 19 received Ad26.COV2.S at low or high dose, single or two shots; 5 received placebo; per-sample allocation not given. Day 63 following the first vaccine or placebo injection was when the samples were taken. Looked up from germline, CDR1 is SQVTM and CDR2 is ANQGSEA. The V end lost 7 bases, the J end lost 3 bases, and 10 bases lay between the germline ends. The CDR3 totals 12 residues. V is TRBV29-1 and J is TRBJ1-3; D not certain. This material consisted of peripheral blood, taken in a trial of Ad26.COV2.S vaccine versus placebo. The sequence was obtained from a person between 18 and 65 years old who received the Ad26.COV2.S COVID-19 vaccine or a placebo. The CDR3 here is CSGKTDGNTIYF. In DNA form, the CDR3 reads TGCAGCGGTAAGACTGATGGAAACACCATATATTTT.